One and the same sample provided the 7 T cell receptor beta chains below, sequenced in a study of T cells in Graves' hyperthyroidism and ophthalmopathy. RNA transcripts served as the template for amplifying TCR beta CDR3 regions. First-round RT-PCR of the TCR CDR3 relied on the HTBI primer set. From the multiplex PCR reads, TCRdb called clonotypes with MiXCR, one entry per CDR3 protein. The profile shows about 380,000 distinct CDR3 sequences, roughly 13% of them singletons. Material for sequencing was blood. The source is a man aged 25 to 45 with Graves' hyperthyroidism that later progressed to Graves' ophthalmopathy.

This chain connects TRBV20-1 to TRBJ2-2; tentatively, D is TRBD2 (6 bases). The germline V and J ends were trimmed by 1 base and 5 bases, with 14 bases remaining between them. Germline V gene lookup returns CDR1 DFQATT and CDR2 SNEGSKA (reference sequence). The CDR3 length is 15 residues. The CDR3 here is CSARVRRGGTGELFF. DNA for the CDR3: TGCAGTGCTAGAGTACGGCGGGGCGGAACCGGGGAGCTGTTTTTT.

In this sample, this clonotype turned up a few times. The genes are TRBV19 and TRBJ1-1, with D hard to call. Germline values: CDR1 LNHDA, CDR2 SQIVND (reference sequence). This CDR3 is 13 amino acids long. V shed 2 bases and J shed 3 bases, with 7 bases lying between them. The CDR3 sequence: CASSIRVDTEAFF. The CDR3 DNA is TGTGCCAGTAGTATACGGGTGGACACTGAAGCTTTCTTT.

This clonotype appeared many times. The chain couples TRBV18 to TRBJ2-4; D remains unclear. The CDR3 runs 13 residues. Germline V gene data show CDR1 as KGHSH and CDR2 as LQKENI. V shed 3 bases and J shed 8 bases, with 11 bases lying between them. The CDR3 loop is CASSPERRYIQYF. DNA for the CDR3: TGTGCCAGCTCACCGGAAAGGCGCTACATTCAGTACTTC.

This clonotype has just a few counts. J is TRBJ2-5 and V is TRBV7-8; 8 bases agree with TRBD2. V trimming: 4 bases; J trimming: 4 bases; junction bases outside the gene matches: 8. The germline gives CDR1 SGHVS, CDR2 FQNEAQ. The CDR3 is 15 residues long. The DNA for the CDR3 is TGTGCCAGCAGCTCCCATAGCGGGGTAGCAGAGACCCAGTACTTC. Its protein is CASSSHSGVAETQYF.

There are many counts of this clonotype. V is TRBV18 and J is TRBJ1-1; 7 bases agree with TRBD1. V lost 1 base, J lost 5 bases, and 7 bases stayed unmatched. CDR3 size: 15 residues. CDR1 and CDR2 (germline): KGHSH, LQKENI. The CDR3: CASSPQHRGGTEAFF. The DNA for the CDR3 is TGTGCCAGCTCACCACAGCACAGGGGAGGGACTGAAGCTTTCTTT.

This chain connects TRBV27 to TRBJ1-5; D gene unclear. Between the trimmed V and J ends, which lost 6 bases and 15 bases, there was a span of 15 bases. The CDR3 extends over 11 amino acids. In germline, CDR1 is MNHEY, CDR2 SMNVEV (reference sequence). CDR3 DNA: TGTGCCAGCAGGTCATTCGGTCAGCTGCATTTT. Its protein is CASRSFGQLHF.

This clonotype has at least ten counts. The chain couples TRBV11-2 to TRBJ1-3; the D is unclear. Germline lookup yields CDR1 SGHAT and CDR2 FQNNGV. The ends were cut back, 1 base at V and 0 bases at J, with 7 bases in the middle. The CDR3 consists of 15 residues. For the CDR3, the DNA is TGTGCCAGCAGCTTAGTGCCGGACTCTGGAAACACCATATATTTT. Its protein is CASSLVPDSGNTIYF. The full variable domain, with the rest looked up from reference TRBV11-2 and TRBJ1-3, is EAGVAQSPRYKIIEKRQSVAFWCNPISGHATLYWYQQILGQGPKLLIQFQNNGVVDDSQLPKDRFSAERLKGVDSTLKIQPAKLEDSAVYLCASSLVPDSGNTIYFGEGSWLTVV.